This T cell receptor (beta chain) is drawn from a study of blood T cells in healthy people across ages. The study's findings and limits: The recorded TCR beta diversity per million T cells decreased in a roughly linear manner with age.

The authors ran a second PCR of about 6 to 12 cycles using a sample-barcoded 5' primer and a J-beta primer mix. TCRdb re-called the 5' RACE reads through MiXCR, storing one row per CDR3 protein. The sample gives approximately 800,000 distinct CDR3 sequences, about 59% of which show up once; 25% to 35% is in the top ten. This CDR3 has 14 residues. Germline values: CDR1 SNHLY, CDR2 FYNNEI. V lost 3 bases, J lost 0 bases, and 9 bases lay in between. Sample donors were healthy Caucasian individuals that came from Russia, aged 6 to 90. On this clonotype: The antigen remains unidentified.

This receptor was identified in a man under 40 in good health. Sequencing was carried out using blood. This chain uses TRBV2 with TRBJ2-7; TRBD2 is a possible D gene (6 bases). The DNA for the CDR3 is TGTGCCAGCAGTGAGCGGGGATTCTCCTACGAGCAGTACTTC. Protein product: CASSERGFSYEQYF.